Listed below are T cell receptor beta chains from one sample, sequenced in a study of beta chain features in type 1 diabetes. The repertoire was sequenced with immunoSEQ multiplex PCR; TCRdb's copy has only in-frame clones and lacks some. The table lists around 690,000 clones, around 12% of them singletons. The specimen sequenced was naive CD4+ T cells from blood. These receptors originate from a man aged 25 to 40 with type 1 diabetes. Each CDR3 is given without its conserved first and last residue. Where a row states a size, it is once, few, many or the class of an expanded clone; other rows omit it.

size	J	V	CDR3
few	TRBJ2-1	TRBV7-2	ASSPTRGDEQF
-	TRBJ2-7	TRBV29-1	SVTFPSREQY
-	TRBJ2-5	TRBV14	ASSQVIGMTGPRTQY
-	TRBJ1-1	TRBV19	ASNPSRDTEAF
-	TRBJ1-6	TRBV11-1	ASSTNQGRSSYNSPLH
-	TRBJ2-3	TRBV7-2	ASSFPLAGATDTQY
-	TRBJ1-6	TRBV30	ACSTGNSPLH
-	TRBJ2-4	TRBV30	AWGEQGGIQY
few	TRBJ1-3	TRBV4-3	ASSQSFAGAGNTIY
-	TRBJ1-6	TRBV9	ASSNREGSGSPLH
-	TRBJ2-3	TRBV29-1	SVGTDTQY
few	TRBJ2-1	TRBV6-5	ASRNSGVFSNEQF
-	TRBJ1-4	TRBV5-6	ASSRRNLNEKLF
few	TRBJ1-2	TRBV5-6	ASQLGVSEPPYT
-	TRBJ2-6	TRBV6-1	ASSEAAGGQSGANVLT
few	TRBJ2-6	TRBV7-2	ASSLARPGSSGANVLT
-	TRBJ2-7	TRBV7-9	ASSLRNSGDLSYEQY
few	TRBJ2-1	TRBV25-1	ASSVAGSYNEQF
-	TRBJ2-2	TRBV18	ASSPPNTGELF
-	TRBJ2-7	TRBV20-1	SADQERRQY
-	TRBJ2-3	TRBV6-5	ATLAGVYTDTQY
few	TRBJ1-2	TRBV10-3	AISEDSGGST
-	TRBJ1-3	TRBV7-9	AISWQGYSGNTIY
few	TRBJ2-2	TRBV5-1	ASSLVSGTGELF
-	TRBJ2-5	TRBV7-6	ASSLSGGAWETQY
-	TRBJ2-2	TRBV11-2	ASSLTRTTNTGELF
few	TRBJ2-2	TRBV11-2	ASSLAHTGGELF
-	TRBJ2-1	TRBV9	ASSVASGQEGPLGIYNEQF
-	TRBJ2-1	TRBV11-2	ASSPNAPREF